These T cell receptor beta chains were read from a single sample in a study of Ad26.COV2.S vaccination and SARS-CoV-2 variants. Data came from immunoSEQ multiplex PCR; TCRdb stores just in-frame clones and leaves some out. This sample has fewer than 800,000 clones, with 80% to 90% found just once. This material consisted of peripheral blood, taken in a trial of Ad26.COV2.S vaccine versus placebo. The receptors originated from a person between 18 and 59 years old who received the Ad26.COV2.S COVID-19 vaccine or a placebo. Each CDR3 is given with its conserved first and last residue. A D gene is named only where the DNA matches it firmly. Size tells how often a clone was seen (once, few, many) or the class of an expanded clone, and some rows leave it out.

TRBJ2-7	TRBV6-5	-	-	CASSSPREQYF	TGTGCCAGCAGTTCTCCCCGGGAGCAGTACTTC
TRBJ2-2	TRBV5-5	-	TRBD2	CASSLANSGGANTGELFF	TGTGCCAGCAGCTTGGCAAATAGCGGGGGGGCGAACACCGGGGAGCTGTTTTTT
TRBJ2-5	TRBV7-6	-	-	CASSLHETQYF	TGTGCCAGCAGCTTGCACGAGACCCAGTACTTC
TRBJ2-1	TRBV4-1	-	TRBD2	CASSQASGIDNEQFF	TGCGCCAGCAGCCAAGCTAGCGGGATTGACAATGAGCAGTTCTTC
TRBJ1-5	TRBV15	-	TRBD1	CATSISRGDNQPQHF	TGTGCCACCAGCATAAGCAGGGGGGATAATCAGCCCCAGCATTTT
TRBJ2-6	TRBV2	-	-	CASSRVSSGANVLTF	TGTGCCAGCAGCCGGGTTTCCTCTGGGGCCAACGTCCTGACTTTC
TRBJ2-7	TRBV11-2	-	TRBD2	CASSPSGGAFYEQYF	TGTGCCAGCAGCCCTAGCGGGGGGGCATTTTACGAGCAGTACTTC
TRBJ1-4	TRBV4-1	-	-	CASSRQVYNEKLFF	TGCGCCAGCAGCCGGCAGGTTTATAATGAAAAACTGTTTTTT
TRBJ2-3	TRBV9	once	TRBD2	CASSIGLAGADTQYF	TGTGCCAGCAGTATCGGGCTAGCGGGAGCAGATACGCAGTATTTT
TRBJ1-2	TRBV30	-	-	CAWRNWGGVLGYTF	TGTGCCTGGAGAAATTGGGGTGGGGTCTTAGGCTACACCTTC
TRBJ1-3	TRBV19	-	-	CASSIGHGNTIYF	TGTGCCAGTAGTATTGGACATGGAAACACCATATATTTT
TRBJ1-2	TRBV6-5	-	TRBD1	CASTADRGLEGYTF	TGTGCCAGCACTGCAGACAGGGGGCTGGAAGGCTACACCTTC
TRBJ1-5	TRBV5-1	-	-	CASSFEGMEPQHF	TGCGCCAGCAGCTTTGAGGGAATGGAGCCCCAGCATTTT
TRBJ2-7	TRBV18	-	TRBD2	CASSAGTSSYEQYF	TGTGCCAGCTCAGCCGGGACTAGCTCCTACGAGCAGTACTTC
TRBJ2-2	TRBV7-2	-	TRBD1	CASSGDRGRTGELFF	TGTGCCAGCAGCGGGGACAGGGGGCGCACCGGGGAGCTGTTTTTT
TRBJ1-3	TRBV19	-	-	CASSIPGNTIYF	TGTGCCAGTAGTATACCCGGAAACACCATATATTTT
TRBJ2-1	TRBV14	-	-	CASSRSRSAIYNEQFF	TGTGCCAGCAGCCGTTCTAGATCCGCCATTTACAATGAGCAGTTCTTC
TRBJ2-5	TRBV30	-	-	CAWSRGRGETQYF	TGTGCCTGGAGTAGGGGGAGGGGAGAGACCCAGTACTTC
TRBJ1-2	TRBV6-5	few	-	CASMRAGSNYGYTF	TGTGCCAGCATGCGGGCTGGGTCGAACTATGGCTACACCTTC
TRBJ2-1	TRBV6-5	-	-	CASRASGGEQFF	TGTGCCAGCAGGGCCTCCGGGGGTGAGCAGTTCTTC
TRBJ2-3	TRBV9	-	TRBD1	CASSVVGDRSTDTQYF	TGTGCCAGCAGCGTAGTGGGGGACAGAAGCACAGATACGCAGTATTTT
TRBJ1-2	TRBV10-3	-	TRBD1	CAIRRGQGDGYTF	TGTGCCATCAGGAGGGGACAGGGGGATGGCTACACCTTC
TRBJ2-5	TRBV9	-	TRBD1	CASSVGTGGPETQYF	TGTGCCAGCAGCGTCGGGACAGGGGGCCCAGAGACCCAGTACTTC
TRBJ2-1	TRBV6-5	-	-	CASGESGASYNEQFF	TGTGCCAGCGGGGAGTCGGGGGCCTCCTACAATGAGCAGTTCTTC
TRBJ1-5	TRBV10-1	once	-	CASSEPGGTPGPQHF	TGCGCCAGCAGTGAGCCCGGGGGAACGCCAGGGCCCCAGCATTTT
TRBJ2-7	TRBV11-2	-	-	CASSSRPLTYEQYF	TGTGCCAGCAGCTCAAGACCCCTAACCTACGAGCAGTACTTC
TRBJ2-5	TRBV29-1	-	-	CSVEARLQETQYF	TGCAGCGTTGAAGCGAGGTTACAAGAGACCCAGTACTTC
TRBJ1-3	TRBV28	-	TRBD1	CASSLFAGQGNTIYF	TGTGCCAGCAGTTTATTTGCGGGACAGGGAAACACCATATATTTT
TRBJ1-2	TRBV9	once	-	CASSVGGPAYGYTF	TGTGCCAGCAGCGTAGGTGGTCCGGCATATGGCTACACCTTC
TRBJ2-1	TRBV7-2	-	TRBD2	CASSSPAGGSYNEQFF	TGTGCCAGCAGCTCACCAGCGGGAGGCTCCTACAATGAGCAGTTCTTC
TRBJ1-1	TRBV6-5	-	TRBD1	CASRPPGGWDAFF	TGTGCCAGCAGGCCTCCAGGGGGCTGGGATGCTTTCTTT
TRBJ1-2	TRBV5-5	once	TRBD1	CASSFETGPRSYGYTF	TGTGCCAGCAGCTTTGAGACAGGGCCAAGAAGCTATGGCTACACCTTC
TRBJ1-6	TRBV3-1/TRBV3-2	few	-	CASSRGARGYSPLHF	TGTGCCAGCAGCCGAGGGGCCAGGGGATATTCACCCCTCCACTTT
TRBJ2-7	TRBV5-1	-	-	CASSLAGSDWYYEQYF	TGCGCCAGCAGCTTGGCTGGGTCGGATTGGTATTACGAGCAGTACTTC
TRBJ2-7	TRBV6-2/TRBV6-3	-	TRBD1	CASSYVGTASYEQYF	TGTGCCAGCAGTTACGTTGGGACAGCCTCCTACGAGCAGTACTTC
TRBJ1-6	TRBV18	-	-	CASSQSEAYNSPLHF	TGTGCCAGCTCACAAAGCGAGGCCTATAATTCACCCCTCCACTTT
TRBJ2-4	TRBV19	-	-	CASSSGTYVSKNIQYF	TGTGCCAGTAGTTCTGGGACGTACGTTTCCAAAAACATTCAGTACTTC
TRBJ1-4	TRBV30	-	-	CAWGSDPTNEKLFF	TGTGCCTGGGGTTCCGACCCCACTAATGAAAAACTGTTTTTT
TRBJ2-1	TRBV24-1	-	TRBD2	CATSDPSGKTYNEQFF	TGTGCCACCAGTGACCCCAGCGGGAAGACCTACAATGAGCAGTTCTTC
TRBJ2-5	TRBV7-2	-	-	CASSLSYQAQETQYF	TGTGCCAGCAGCTTAAGTTATCAGGCCCAAGAGACCCAGTACTTC
TRBJ2-3	TRBV11-2	-	-	CASTHLPYDTQYF	TGTGCCAGCACCCATCTTCCCTATGATACGCAGTATTTT
TRBJ1-5	TRBV7-8	-	-	CASSSPSVGNQPQHF	TGTGCCAGCAGCTCGCCATCGGTGGGCAATCAGCCCCAGCATTTT
TRBJ2-5	TRBV25-1	-	TRBD1	CASSEWGRGLETQYF	TGTGCCAGCAGTGAATGGGGCAGGGGGCTAGAGACCCAGTACTTC
TRBJ1-1	TRBV7-6	-	-	CASSISANTEAFF	TGTGCCAGCAGCATCTCAGCGAACACTGAAGCTTTCTTT
TRBJ2-3	TRBV7-3	-	-	CASSPGHFTDTQYF	TGTGCCAGCAGCCCCGGACACTTCACAGATACGCAGTATTTT
TRBJ2-2	TRBV29-1	-	-	CSVQRIPGELFF	TGCAGCGTTCAAAGAATACCCGGGGAGCTGTTTTTT
TRBJ2-5	TRBV4-2	-	-	CASSQGRQETQYF	TGTGCCAGCAGCCAAGGCAGACAAGAGACCCAGTACTTC
TRBJ1-6	TRBV30	-	-	CAWRDKTLSPLHF	TGTGCCTGGAGGGACAAAACCCTTTCACCCCTCCACTTT
TRBJ1-2	TRBV27	few	-	CASSFGGRRRGYTF	TGTGCCAGCAGTTTTGGGGGGCGGAGAAGAGGCTACACCTTC
TRBJ2-2	TRBV30	-	-	CAWSRRAYTGELFF	TGTGCCTGGAGTAGGAGGGCGTACACCGGGGAGCTGTTTTTT
TRBJ1-4	TRBV6-5	-	-	CASSYSGAANEKLFF	TGTGCCAGCAGTTACTCGGGGGCAGCTAATGAAAAACTGTTTTTT
TRBJ2-7	TRBV13	-	-	CASSLGSPYEQYF	TGTGCCAGCAGCTTAGGGAGCCCTTACGAGCAGTACTTC
TRBJ1-2	TRBV30	-	-	CAWAAGWGYTF	TGTGCCTGGGCGGCAGGGTGGGGCTACACCTTC